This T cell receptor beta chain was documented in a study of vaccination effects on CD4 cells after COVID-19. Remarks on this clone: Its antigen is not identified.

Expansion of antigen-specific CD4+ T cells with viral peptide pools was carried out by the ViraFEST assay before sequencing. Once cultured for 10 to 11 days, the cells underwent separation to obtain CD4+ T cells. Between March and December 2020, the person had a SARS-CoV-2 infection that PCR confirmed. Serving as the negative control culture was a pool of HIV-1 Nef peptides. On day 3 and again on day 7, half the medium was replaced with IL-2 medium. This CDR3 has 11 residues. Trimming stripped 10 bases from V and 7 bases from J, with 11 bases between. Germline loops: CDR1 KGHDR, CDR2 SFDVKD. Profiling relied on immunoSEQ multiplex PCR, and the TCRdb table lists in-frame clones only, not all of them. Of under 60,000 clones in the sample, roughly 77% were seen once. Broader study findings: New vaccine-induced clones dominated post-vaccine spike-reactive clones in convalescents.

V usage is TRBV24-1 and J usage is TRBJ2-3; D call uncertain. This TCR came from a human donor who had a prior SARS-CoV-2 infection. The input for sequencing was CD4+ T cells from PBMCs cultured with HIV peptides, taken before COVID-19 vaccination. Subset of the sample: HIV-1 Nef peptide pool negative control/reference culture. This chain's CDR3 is CATASANTQYF. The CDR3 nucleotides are TGTGCCACAGCGTCTGCGAATACGCAGTATTTT.